The sequence of this T cell receptor beta chain was determined in a study of blood T cell repertoires in COVID-19. About the study: COVID-19 samples from acute and convalescent phases originated in the United States, Italy and Spain.

Germline values: CDR1 SQVTM, CDR2 ANQGSEA. The CDR3 runs to 14 residues. Between the trimmed V and J ends, which lost 6 bases and 3 bases, there was a span of 14 bases. In the source study's methods: Amplifying reference gene primers gave estimates of nucleated cell counts. Repertoires were generated with immunoSEQ multiplex PCR, while TCRdb's copy carries only in-frame clones and drops some. V and J calls and clone size are copied from that table; D and trimming were computed from the DNA. The repertoire includes about 110,000 clones, approximately 90% of them detected once, and roughly 1.3% sits in the top ten.

The sequence derives from a woman aged 30 to 39 with acute or convalescent COVID-19. Sequenced material: peripheral blood. The V and J genes are TRBV29-1 and TRBJ1-4; the D gene is possibly TRBD1 (5 bases). CDR3 nucleotides: TGCAGCGTCGATACGGGGGAACCTAATGAAAAACTGTTTTTT. It encodes CSVDTGEPNEKLFF. Drawing the rest from reference TRBV29-1 and TRBJ1-4, the complete variable domain is SAVISQKPSRDICQRGTSLTIQCQVDSQVTMMFWYRQQPGQSLTLIATANQGSEATYESGFVIDKFPISRPNLTFSTLTVSNMSPEDSSIYLCSVDTGEPNEKLFFGSGTQLSVL.